This entry features one T cell receptor (beta chain) sequence. This table comes from immunoSEQ multiplex PCR, and its TCRdb copy is limited to in-frame clones, with some not included. Among over 200,000 clones, 87% were seen once, and the ten largest hold around a tenth. This entry belongs to a study of blood T cell repertoires in COVID-19. The CDR3 loop spans 15 amino acids. The V gene end was trimmed by 3 bases and the J gene end by 8 bases; junction bases not matched to a gene: 7. CDR1 is MNHEY, CDR2 SMNVEV, per germline (reference sequence). The specimen was PBMCs or T cells enriched from blood (not recorded which). The receptor was derived from a man between 18 and 35 years old with acute COVID-19. The chain recombines TRBV27 with TRBJ1-4; 9 nucleotides agree with TRBD1. This CDR3 reads CASSFTGTGSEKLFF. The DNA of the CDR3 is TGTGCCAGCAGTTTCACCGGGACAGGGAGCGAAAAACTGTTTTTT.